The 30 T cell receptor beta chains below all came from one sample that was sequenced in a study of Ad26.COV2.S vaccination and SARS-CoV-2 variants. Here immunoSEQ multiplex PCR was the method, and the copy in TCRdb shows in-frame clones only, minus some. The table has about 390,000 clones, 75% to 90% seen once. Indicated treatment: some 20 received Ad26.COV2.S at low or high dose, single or two shots; about five received placebo; per-sample allocation not given. Following the first vaccine or placebo injection, samples were taken on day 63. The starting material was peripheral blood, obtained in a trial of Ad26.COV2.S vaccine versus placebo. Receptors originate from a person between 18 and 65 years old who received the Ad26.COV2.S COVID-19 vaccine or a placebo.

The V and J genes are TRBV5-1 and TRBJ1-6; D ambiguous. V shed 1 base and J shed 0 bases, with 5 bases lying between them. The V gene's germline CDR1 is SGHRS and CDR2 YFSETQ. The CDR3 contains 15 residues. The CDR3 DNA follows: TGCGCCAGCAGCTTGCAGAGCTCCTATAATTCACCCCTCCACTTT. This translates into CASSLQSSYNSPLHF.

This clone was detected a few times. The CDR3 sequence: CAGGVGYEQYF. The CDR3 nucleotides are TGTGCCGGAGGGGTGGGCTACGAGCAGTACTTC. The rearrangement joins TRBV30 to TRBJ2-7, with D possibly being TRBD2 (6 bases). Looked up from germline, CDR1 is GTSNPN and CDR2 is SVGIG (reference sequence). Trimming cost V 8 bases and J 3 bases, with 11 bases left between them. CDR3 length equals 11 residues.

The V and J genes are TRBV15 and TRBJ1-2; D call uncertain. The CDR3 runs 14 residues. The V gene's germline CDR1 is LNHNV and CDR2 YYDKDF (reference sequence). The V gene lost 5 bases and the J gene lost 7 bases, with 17 bases spanning the gap. CDR3 sequence: CATSPSRVAGGYTF. The DNA of the CDR3 is TGTGCCACCAGCCCTTCGCGGGTCGCAGGTGGCTACACCTTC.

Only one count was recorded for this clone. The genes are TRBV1 and TRBJ2-2; the DNA was not used to check the table's D call, TRBD2. TRBV1 is a listed pseudogene. This CDR3 spans 16 amino acids. The CDR3 DNA reads TGCACCAGCAGCCCGCTAGCGGGGGTGAACACCGGGGAGCTGTTTTTT. Residues: CTSSPLAGVNTGELFF.

This clone was seen more than once but under ten times. The V and J genes are TRBV6-1 and TRBJ1-1; possibly TRBD1 for D (6 bases). The germline V gene has CDR1 MNHNS and CDR2 SASEGT. With 2 bases removed from V and 3 bases from J, the gap between germline ends came to 13 bases. The CDR3 has 15 amino acids. As DNA, the CDR3 is TGTGCCAGCAGTGAACACGGAGGGGGTCACACTGAAGCTTTCTTT. Protein sequence: CASSEHGGGHTEAFF.

The rearrangement joins TRBV19 to TRBJ1-4, with TRBD1 as a possible D gene (6 bases). Germline V gene data show CDR1 as LNHDA and CDR2 as SQIVND (reference sequence). The CDR3 extends over 16 amino acids. Trimming stripped 5 bases from V and 6 bases from J, with 19 bases between. The CDR3 sequence is CASSPLFPGADEKLFF. The DNA for the CDR3 is TGTGCCAGTAGTCCCCTGTTCCCGGGGGCGGATGAAAAACTGTTTTTT.

The chain couples TRBV27 to TRBJ2-7, with D perhaps TRBD2 (5 bases). Germline assignment: CDR1 MNHEY and CDR2 SMNVEV (reference sequence). The V end lost 5 bases, the J end lost 4 bases, and 12 bases lay between the germline ends. The CDR3 is made up of 13 amino acids. The CDR3 sequence: CASSKGVHYEQYF. The CDR3 DNA reads TGTGCCAGCAGTAAGGGAGTTCATTACGAGCAGTACTTC.

The rearrangement joins TRBV3-1 (or the pseudogene TRBV3-2) to TRBJ2-7, with D tentatively TRBD2 (6 bases). The germline V gene has CDR1 LGHDT and CDR2 YNNKEL (reference sequence). The CDR3 is 14 residues long. Between the trimmed V and J ends, which lost 3 bases and 7 bases, there was a span of 16 bases. CDR3: CASSQGRGFVEQYF. As DNA, the CDR3 is TGTGCCAGCAGCCAGGGGCGGGGCTTCGTGGAGCAGTACTTC.

The gene calls are TRBV3-1 (or the pseudogene TRBV3-2) and TRBJ2-5; D might be TRBD1 or TRBD2, each matching 5 bases. The CDR3 is 17 residues long. Between the trimmed V and J ends, which lost 0 bases and 2 bases, there was a span of 16 bases. Germline V gene data show CDR1 as LGHDT and CDR2 as YNNKEL (reference sequence). The DNA for the CDR3 is TGTGCCAGCAGCCAAGATATGGGACGGCACGTACAAGAGACCCAGTACTTC. It translates to CASSQDMGRHVQETQYF.

This clone was recorded a few times. The rearrangement uses TRBV19 and TRBJ1-1; perhaps TRBD1 as D (6 bases). CDR3 length: 13 amino acids. The germline V and J ends were trimmed by 4 bases and 0 bases, with 6 bases remaining between them. CDR1 is LNHDA, CDR2 SQIVND, per germline (reference sequence). CDR3 nucleotide sequence: TGTGCCAGTAGTAACAGGGTGAACACTGAAGCTTTCTTT. It translates to CASSNRVNTEAFF.

The J gene is TRBJ1-1, the V gene TRBV27, with D possibly matching TRBD1 (6 bases). V was shortened by 3 bases and J by 5 bases, with 16 bases between the two germline ends. This CDR3 spans 15 amino acids. The germline gives CDR1 MNHEY, CDR2 SMNVEV (reference sequence). CDR3 region: CASSLGALVSTEAFF. The DNA of the CDR3 is TGTGCCAGCAGTTTGGGGGCCTTGGTATCGACTGAAGCTTTCTTT.

This sequence joins TRBV29-1 and TRBJ2-7; D unresolved. With 8 bases removed from V and 2 bases from J, the gap between germline ends came to 16 bases. Germline-derived CDR1 and CDR2 are SQVTM and ANQGSEA. This CDR3 has 13 amino acids. CDR3 residues: CSTRLSSTYEQYF. The CDR3 region has the DNA TGCAGCACCCGGCTGTCTTCCACCTACGAGCAGTACTTC.

The rearrangement joins TRBV30 to TRBJ1-2; the D gene is possibly TRBD1 (5 bases). This CDR3 region has 14 residues. CDR1 is GTSNPN, CDR2 SVGIG, per germline (reference sequence). V lost 2 bases, J lost 8 bases, and 18 bases lay in between. CDR3 coding DNA: TGTGCCTGGAGTCAATGGGGCCTTCAAGAGGGCTACACCTTC. Protein sequence: CAWSQWGLQEGYTF.

This clone has only a few counts. The chain combines TRBV9 with TRBJ2-5; D unclear. V was trimmed by 7 bases and J by 2 bases, leaving 15 bases between them. The germline CDR1 and CDR2 sequences are SGDLS and YYNGEE. The CDR3 extends over 14 amino acids. CDR3 region: CASSRGLPQETQYF. Here the CDR3 DNA reads TGTGCCAGCTCACGAGGCCTGCCGCAAGAGACCCAGTACTTC.

The chain recombines TRBV10-3 with TRBJ2-3, with D perhaps matching TRBD2 (6 bases). The CDR3 length is 15 residues. CDR1 is ENHRY and CDR2 is SYGVKD in the germline V gene. Trimming cost V 0 bases and J 6 bases, with 13 bases left between them. CDR3 bases: TGTGCCATCAGTGAGTCCGACGCGGGGTCGGATACGCAGTATTTT. Its protein is CAISESDAGSDTQYF.

The chain is built from TRBV6-5 and TRBJ1-1; TRBD1 might be the D (5 bases). V gave up 4 bases and J gave up 4 bases, with 19 bases separating them. This CDR3 is 16 amino acids long. The germline CDR1 and CDR2 sequences are MNHEY and SVGAGI. The CDR3: CASSFSDSQPSTEAFF. The CDR3 nucleotides are TGTGCCAGCAGTTTCTCTGACAGCCAACCCTCCACTGAAGCTTTCTTT.

The chain joins TRBV5-1 to TRBJ2-5; TRBD1 matches at 8 bases. This CDR3 spans 13 amino acids. Germline V gene lookup returns CDR1 SGHRS and CDR2 YFSETQ. V lost 2 bases to trimming and J lost 4 bases; unmatched junction nucleotides: 1. The CDR3 DNA sequence: TGCGCCAGCAGCTTCGGACAGGGAGAGACCCAGTACTTC. Protein product: CASSFGQGETQYF. The variable domain in full, with the rest retrieved from reference TRBV5-1 and TRBJ2-5, is KAGVTQTPRYLIKTRGQQVTLSCSPISGHRSVSWYQQTPGQGLQFLFEYFSETQRNKGNFPGRFSGRQFSNSRSEMNVSTLELGDSALYLCASSFGQGETQYFGPGTRLLVL.

This sequence joins TRBV24-1 and TRBJ2-2; 7 nucleotides line up with TRBD1. Trimming at V came to 5 bases and at J to 7 bases, leaving 9 bases not matched to a gene. This CDR3 region has 15 residues. Per germline, CDR1 KGHDR and CDR2 SFDVKD. The CDR3 region has the DNA TGTGCCACCAGTGCTAACAGGGGCCCCGGCGGGGAGCTGTTTTTT. Translating it yields CATSANRGPGGELFF.

The DNA of the CDR3 is TGTGCCAGCAGTAATTCAGACAGCCGCTATGGCTACACCTTC. This codes for CASSNSDSRYGYTF. The rearrangement joins TRBV27 to TRBJ1-2; tentative D call: TRBD1 (5 bases). CDR1 is MNHEY, CDR2 SMNVEV, per germline (reference sequence). Trimming pared 5 bases from V and 4 bases from J, leaving 14 bases between. The CDR3 has 14 residues.

The chain recombines TRBV4-1 with TRBJ1-5; possibly TRBD1 for D (6 bases). The germline CDR1 and CDR2 sequences are MGHRA and YSYEKL. The CDR3 runs to 15 residues. V was clipped by 5 bases and J by 7 bases, with 18 bases between them. This CDR3 is CASSGHRERGQPQHF. CDR3 DNA: TGCGCCAGCAGCGGCCACCGGGAAAGGGGGCAGCCCCAGCATTTT.

This chain links TRBV5-1 with TRBJ1-2; 10 positions agree with TRBD1. This CDR3 is 15 amino acids long. Germline CDR1 SGHRS, CDR2 YFSETQ. Losses at the gene ends were 4 bases for V and 0 bases for J; bases not matched to a gene: 3. The CDR3 is CASSGDRGTNYGYTF. The CDR3 nucleotides are TGCGCCAGCAGCGGGGACAGGGGAACTAACTATGGCTACACCTTC. Filled out from reference TRBV5-1 and TRBJ1-2, the complete variable domain reads KAGVTQTPRYLIKTRGQQVTLSCSPISGHRSVSWYQQTPGQGLQFLFEYFSETQRNKGNFPGRFSGRQFSNSRSEMNVSTLELGDSALYLCASSGDRGTNYGYTFGSGTRLTVV.

The gene calls are TRBV11-3 and TRBJ2-1; no clear D. Germline assignment: CDR1 SGHNT and CDR2 YENEEA. This CDR3 comprises 13 residues. V lost 1 base to trimming and J lost 8 bases, with 9 bases between them. CDR3 in amino acids: CASSLGGAHEQFF. The CDR3 nucleotides are TGTGCCAGCAGCTTAGGAGGAGCACATGAGCAGTTCTTC. The variable domain in full, completed from reference TRBV11-3 and TRBJ2-1, reads EAGVVQSPRYKIIEKKQPVAFWCNPISGHNTLYWYLQNLGQGPELLIRYENEEAVDDSQLPKDRFSAERLKGVDSTLKIQPAELGDSAVYLCASSLGGAHEQFFGPGTRLTVL.

The V and J genes are TRBV29-1 and TRBJ2-1, with 7 bases aligning to TRBD1. The CDR3 has 14 residues. V was pared by 3 bases and J by 0 bases, with 2 bases of the junction left unmatched. Germline assignment: CDR1 SQVTM and CDR2 ANQGSEA. CDR3 nucleotide sequence: TGCAGCGTTGATCGGGACAGCTCCTACAATGAGCAGTTCTTC. Encoded protein: CSVDRDSSYNEQFF.

The chain employs TRBV5-4 and TRBJ2-1; TRBD1 is a possible D gene (6 bases). This CDR3 is 14 amino acids long. Trimming shortened V by 2 bases and J by 1 base, and 7 bases separated the two germline ends. Per the germline V gene, CDR1 is SGHNT and CDR2 is YYREEE (reference sequence). CDR3 sequence: CASSFQGSYNEQFF. The CDR3 nucleotides read TGTGCCAGCAGCTTCCAGGGGTCCTACAATGAGCAGTTCTTC.

This clone has only one observation. The chain couples TRBV6-5 to TRBJ2-7; TRBD1 matches at 9 bases. Looked up from germline, CDR1 is MNHEY and CDR2 is SVGAGI. The CDR3 extends over 15 amino acids. The junction had 10 bases not matched to a gene; V was cut back by 6 bases and J by 4 bases. The CDR3 bases are TGTGCCAGCAGGACCCCGTGGGACAGGGTATACGAGCAGTACTTC. It translates to CASRTPWDRVYEQYF.

This clone showed up just once. The genes are TRBV29-1 and TRBJ2-7, with a weak D call TRBD2 (6 bases). Trimming pared 4 bases from V and 6 bases from J, leaving 10 bases between. CDR1 and CDR2 (germline): SQVTM, ANQGSEA. The CDR3 is 11 amino acids. The CDR3 protein is CSVGDSGEQYF. DNA of the CDR3: TGCAGCGTTGGGGATAGCGGCGAGCAGTACTTC.

The chain carries TRBV6-1 and TRBJ1-1; perhaps TRBD1 as D (5 bases). The CDR3 has 12 residues. Germline-derived CDR1 and CDR2 are MNHNS and SASEGT. Trimming shortened V by 1 base and J by 13 bases, and 13 bases separated the two germline ends. CDR3 region: CASSEVGSGGFF. CDR3 DNA: TGTGCCAGCAGTGAAGTGGGGTCCGGGGGTTTCTTT.

J is TRBJ1-1 and V is TRBV7-9, with D hard to call. Trimming cost V 5 bases and J 11 bases, with 33 bases left between them. The CDR3 consists of 18 residues. Germline V gene data show CDR1 as SEHNR and CDR2 as FQNEAQ (reference sequence). CDR3 in DNA: TGTGCCAGCAGCCATACGTCCCTTTACACCCAGGAACTGCCTTCGGCTTTCTTT. Its protein product is CASSHTSLYTQELPSAFF.

This clone turned up a few times. The J gene is TRBJ2-1, the V gene TRBV2; 8 nucleotides align to TRBD1. With V trimmed by 2 bases and J by 3 bases, 3 bases remained unmatched. The CDR3 totals 15 residues. CDR1 is SNHLY, CDR2 FYNNEI, per germline. CDR3 protein: CASSESGQGYNEQFF. Here the CDR3 DNA reads TGTGCCAGCAGTGAATCTGGACAGGGCTACAATGAGCAGTTCTTC.

The chain recombines TRBV27 with TRBJ2-7; D is possibly TRBD1 (7 bases). V lost 2 bases and J 1 base, leaving 12 bases between the germline ends. The CDR3 sequence is 15 residues long. From germline, CDR1 is MNHEY and CDR2 SMNVEV (reference sequence). Written as DNA, the CDR3 is TGTGCCAGCAGTTTAGGGGGGACAGCATCCTACGAGCAGTACTTC. Translating it yields CASSLGGTASYEQYF.